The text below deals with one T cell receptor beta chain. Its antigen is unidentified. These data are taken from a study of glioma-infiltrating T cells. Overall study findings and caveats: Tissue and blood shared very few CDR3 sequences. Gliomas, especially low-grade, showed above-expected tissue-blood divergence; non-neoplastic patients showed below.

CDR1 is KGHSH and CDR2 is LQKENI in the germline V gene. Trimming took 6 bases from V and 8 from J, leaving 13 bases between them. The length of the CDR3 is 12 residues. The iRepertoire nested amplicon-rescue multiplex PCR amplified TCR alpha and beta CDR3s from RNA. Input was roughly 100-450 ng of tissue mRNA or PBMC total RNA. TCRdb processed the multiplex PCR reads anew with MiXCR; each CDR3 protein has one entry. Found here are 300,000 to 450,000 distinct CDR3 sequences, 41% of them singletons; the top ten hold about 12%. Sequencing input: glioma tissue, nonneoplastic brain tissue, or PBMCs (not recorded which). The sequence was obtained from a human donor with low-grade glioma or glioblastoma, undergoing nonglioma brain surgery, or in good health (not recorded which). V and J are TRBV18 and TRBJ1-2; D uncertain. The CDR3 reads CASSLGGAGYTF. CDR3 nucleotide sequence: TGTGCCAGCTCCCTCGGCGGAGCCGGCTACACCTTC.